This T cell receptor beta chain originates from a study of cytomegalovirus exposure and HLA in healthy donors. The PCR contained 60 Vbeta and 13 Jbeta primers. The repertoire was sequenced with immunoSEQ multiplex PCR; TCRdb's copy has only in-frame clones and lacks some. The data hold around 190,000 clones, with around 79% observed a single time. Germline CDR1 and CDR2: MNHEY and SMNVEV (reference sequence). The CDR3 consists of 15 residues. The J segment lost 3 bases and the V segment lost 3 bases, leaving 7 bases of the junction unmatched. The sample consisted of PBMCs. The rearrangement joins TRBV27 to TRBJ1-1; 7 bases agree with TRBD1. The receptor was isolated from a woman aged 45-60 years in good health and CMV-seronegative. For the CDR3, the DNA is TGTGCCAGCAGTTTCGGCAGACAGGGTGACACTGAAGCTTTCTTT. Amino acid sequence: CASSFGRQGDTEAFF.